This T cell receptor beta chain was identified in a study of shared clonotypes between healthy human individuals. The authors distributed each subset's genomic DNA evenly over several immunoSEQ plates. Here immunoSEQ multiplex PCR was the method, and the copy in TCRdb shows in-frame clones only, minus some. The repertoire holds hundreds of thousands of clones, with about 96% as singletons. Germline loops: CDR1 SEHNR, CDR2 FQNEAQ (reference sequence). With 7 bases removed from V and 4 bases from J, the gap between germline ends came to 10 bases. The CDR3 contains 12 residues. CD45RO-negative CD8 cells positively selected for CCR7 made up the naive population, which excluded terminally differentiated effector memory CD45RA+ cells. Those who donated, Caucasian adults without exception, all lived in Nashville, Tennessee.

The chain links TRBV7-9 to TRBJ1-1, with no clear D. The specimen was naive CD8+ T cells sorted from blood. The sequence derives from a young woman in good health. In nucleotides, the CDR3 is TGTGCCAGCACACTACGAAGCACTGAAGCTTTCTTT. Its protein is CASTLRSTEAFF.